This T cell receptor (beta chain) was recovered during a study of blood T cell repertoires in COVID-19. At the level of the study: Acute and convalescent COVID-19 specimens originated in the United States, Italy and Spain. In each case, the material was cDNA or gDNA derived from T cells, B-cell-depleted T cells, or PBMCs.

CDR1 SGHDT and CDR2 YYEEEE come from the germline V gene. The CDR3 length is 14 residues. The V gene end was trimmed by 3 bases and the J gene end by 6 bases; junction bases not matched to a gene: 9. As handled by the study authors: Amplifying reference gene primers gave estimates of nucleated cell counts. Repertoires were generated with immunoSEQ multiplex PCR, while TCRdb's copy carries only in-frame clones and drops some. V and J calls and clone size come straight from that table; D and trimming were deduced from the DNA. The table lists 150,000 to 200,000 clones, 83% of them singletons. The source of this sequence is a human donor in a cohort sampled during active COVID-19. Specimen: peripheral blood. The chain carries TRBV5-6 and TRBJ2-7; 7 bases are a match to TRBD1. The CDR3 nucleotides are TGTGCCAGCAGCTGGGGTGGGACAGCAATCGAGCAGTACTTC. Translated, it gives CASSWGGTAIEQYF.